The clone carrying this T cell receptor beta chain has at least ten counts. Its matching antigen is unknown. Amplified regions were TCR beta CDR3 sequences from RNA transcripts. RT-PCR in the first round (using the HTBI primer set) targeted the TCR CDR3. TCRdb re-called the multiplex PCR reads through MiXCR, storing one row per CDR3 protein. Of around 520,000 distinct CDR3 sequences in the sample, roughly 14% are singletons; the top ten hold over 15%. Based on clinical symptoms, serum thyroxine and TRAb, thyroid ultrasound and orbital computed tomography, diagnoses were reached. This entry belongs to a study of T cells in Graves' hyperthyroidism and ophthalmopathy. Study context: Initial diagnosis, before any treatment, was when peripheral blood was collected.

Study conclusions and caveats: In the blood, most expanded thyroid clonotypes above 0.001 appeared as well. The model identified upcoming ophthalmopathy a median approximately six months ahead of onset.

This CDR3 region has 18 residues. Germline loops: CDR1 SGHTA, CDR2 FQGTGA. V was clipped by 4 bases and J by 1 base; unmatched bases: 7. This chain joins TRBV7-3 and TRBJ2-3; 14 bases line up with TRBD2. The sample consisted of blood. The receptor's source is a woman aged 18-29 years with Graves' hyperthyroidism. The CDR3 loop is CASSSGTSGSLGTDTQYF. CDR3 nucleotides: TGTGCCAGCAGCTCCGGGACTAGCGGGAGTCTCGGCACAGATACGCAGTATTTT.